Reported below is one TCR beta chain. Its antigen is unknown. Single viable CD3+CD4+CD8-CD45RO+ cells were sorted as the memory CD4+ T cells. Total CD4+ T cells were enriched by CD4 positive selection. The data stem from a study of memory CD4+ T cells and cytomegalovirus serostatus. Study-wide context: Of the healthy Belgian adults, several were CMV seropositive and approximately 24 seronegative.

Study conclusions and caveats: A US-trained random forest predicted CMV serostatus with median AUC approximately 0.9. 67 of 164 known CMV-associated TCRbeta sequences appeared in CD4+ memory.

Germline CDR1 is SGHRS and CDR2 is YFSETQ. There are 15 residues in the CDR3. The ends were cut back, 0 bases at V and 1 base at J, with 11 bases in the middle. The data were produced by immunoSEQ multiplex PCR, yet TCRdb's version contains in-frame clones alone and is incomplete. The sample comprises 46,000 or so clones, under 80% of which are singletons, and around 0.91% rests with the top ten. The source material was memory CD4+ T cells from blood. The rearrangement joins TRBV5-1 to TRBJ2-7; D is ambiguous. The source of this sequence is an adult in good health and CMV-seronegative. This CDR3 reads CASSLVSPGSYEQYF. In nucleotides, the CDR3 is TGCGCCAGCAGCTTGGTGTCTCCTGGATCCTACGAGCAGTACTTC.